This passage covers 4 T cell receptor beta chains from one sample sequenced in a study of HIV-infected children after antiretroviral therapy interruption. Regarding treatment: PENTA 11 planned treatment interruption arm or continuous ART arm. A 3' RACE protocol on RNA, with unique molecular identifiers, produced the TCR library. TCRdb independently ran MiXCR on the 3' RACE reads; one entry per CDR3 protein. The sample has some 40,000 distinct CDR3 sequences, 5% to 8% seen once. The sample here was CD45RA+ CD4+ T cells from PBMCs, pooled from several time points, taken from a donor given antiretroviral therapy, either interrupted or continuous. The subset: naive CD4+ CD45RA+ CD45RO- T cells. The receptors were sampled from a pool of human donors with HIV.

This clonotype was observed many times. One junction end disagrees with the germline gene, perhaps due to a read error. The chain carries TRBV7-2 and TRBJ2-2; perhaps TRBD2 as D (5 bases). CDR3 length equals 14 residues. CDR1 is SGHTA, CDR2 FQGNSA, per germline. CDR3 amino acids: CASSLGELLGASTF. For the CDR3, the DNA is TGTGCCAGCAGCTTAGGGGAGTTACTTGGCGCCTCCACCTTT.

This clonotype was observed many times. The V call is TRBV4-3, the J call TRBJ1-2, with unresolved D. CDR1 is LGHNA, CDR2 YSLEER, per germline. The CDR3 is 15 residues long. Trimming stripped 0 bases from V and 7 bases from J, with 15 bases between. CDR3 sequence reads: CASSQEYWESGGYTF. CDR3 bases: TGCGCCAGCAGCCAAGAATATTGGGAAAGTGGTGGCTACACCTTC.

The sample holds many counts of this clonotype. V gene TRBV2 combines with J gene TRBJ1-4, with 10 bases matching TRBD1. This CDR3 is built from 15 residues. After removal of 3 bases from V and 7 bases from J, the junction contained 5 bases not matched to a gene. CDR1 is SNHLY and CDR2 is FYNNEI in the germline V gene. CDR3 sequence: CASSDFGTGVEKLFF. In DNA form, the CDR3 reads TGTGCCAGCAGTGATTTCGGGACAGGGGTTGAAAAACTGTTTTTT.

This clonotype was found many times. The DNA of the CDR3 is TGTGCCAGCAGACCGCCGGGACCCAACACCGGGGAGCTGTTTTTT. The encoded protein is CASRPPGPNTGELFF. The rearrangement uses TRBV7-3 and TRBJ2-2, with D perhaps being TRBD1 or TRBD2 (5 bases each). CDR1 SGHTA and CDR2 FQGTGA come from the germline V gene. The CDR3 has 15 residues. V dropped 6 bases and J dropped 2 bases, with 13 bases sitting between them.